This TCR beta chain appears in the sequencing data of a study of radiotherapy plus CTLA-4 blockade in lung cancer. The table came from immunoSEQ multiplex PCR; TCRdb's copy has only in-frame clones and leaves some out. In the table there are 90,000 or so clones, roughly 86% of which are singletons. Comment on this clone: Its antigen is unidentified.

The study treated chemo-refractory metastatic non-small-cell lung cancer patients with focal radiation plus ipilimumab CTLA-4 blockade. Findings and limits, study-wide: Early blood T cell clone dynamics, with interferon-beta, were reported to best predict response.

V lost 3 bases to trimming and J lost 6 bases; unmatched junction nucleotides: 5. Germline-derived CDR1 and CDR2 are LNHDA and SQIVND (reference sequence). This CDR3 is built from 14 residues. The sequenced sample was peripheral blood, obtained from a patient treated with radiotherapy plus ipilimumab. The rearrangement links TRBV19 to TRBJ2-3, with 8 positions matching TRBD2. This clonotype was sampled from a human donor with non-small cell lung cancer who had a partial response to radiotherapy plus ipilimumab. In DNA form, the CDR3 reads TGTGCCAGTAGTATCGGACTAGCTGAGGATACGCAGTATTTT. Amino acids: CASSIGLAEDTQYF.